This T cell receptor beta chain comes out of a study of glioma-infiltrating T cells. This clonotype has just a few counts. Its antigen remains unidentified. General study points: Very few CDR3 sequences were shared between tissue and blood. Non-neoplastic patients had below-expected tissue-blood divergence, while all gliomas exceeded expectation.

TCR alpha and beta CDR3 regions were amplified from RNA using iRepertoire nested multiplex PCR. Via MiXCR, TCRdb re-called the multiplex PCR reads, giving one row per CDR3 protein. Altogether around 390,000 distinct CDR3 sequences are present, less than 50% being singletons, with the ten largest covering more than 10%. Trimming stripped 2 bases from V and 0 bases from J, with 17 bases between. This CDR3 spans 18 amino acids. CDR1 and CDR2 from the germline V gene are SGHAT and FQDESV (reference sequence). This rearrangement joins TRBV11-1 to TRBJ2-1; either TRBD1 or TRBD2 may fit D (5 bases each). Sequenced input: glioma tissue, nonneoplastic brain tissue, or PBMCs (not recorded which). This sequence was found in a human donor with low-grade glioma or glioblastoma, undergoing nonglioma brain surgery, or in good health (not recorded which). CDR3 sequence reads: CASSLRVPGTFSYNEQFF. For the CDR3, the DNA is TGTGCCAGCAGCTTAAGGGTCCCGGGGACCTTCTCCTACAATGAGCAGTTCTTC.